This T cell receptor beta chain was identified during a study of cytomegalovirus exposure and HLA in healthy donors. Across the study: Unique TCRs numbering 75 million to 95 million, obtained from HLA-typed donors, made up an early data release. Study-wide points: Testing in vitro showed a few CMV-associated chains specific for CMV antigens. Available immune exposure information covered CMV serostatus only. Reportedly, HLA-A and HLA-B alleles of most subjects were accurately predicted from TCR beta.

13 Jbeta primers and 60 Vbeta primers were used for the PCR. Sequencing used immunoSEQ multiplex PCR; TCRdb keeps in-frame clones, though not all of them. The sample shows roughly 180,000 clones, 70% to 85% of them seen only once. The germline V gene has CDR1 SGHRS and CDR2 YFSETQ. This CDR3 has 16 residues. Trimming removed 3 bases from V and 8 bases from J; junction bases left unmatched: 11. This clone was detected only once. As yet, its antigen is unknown. The TCR sequence derives from a man in his late teens or twenties in good health and CMV-seronegative. Material: PBMCs. V gene TRBV5-1 combines with J gene TRBJ2-1; 10 nucleotides align to TRBD2. The CDR3 is CASSWTTSGTADEQFF. CDR3 DNA: TGCGCCAGCAGCTGGACCACTAGCGGGACAGCAGATGAGCAGTTCTTC.